The 24 T cell receptor beta chains given below trace back to one sample, sequenced in a study of cytomegalovirus exposure and HLA in healthy donors. Primers for the PCR totalled 60 Vbeta and 13 Jbeta. This table comes from immunoSEQ multiplex PCR, and its TCRdb copy is limited to in-frame clones, with some not included. The table records around 260,000 clones, roughly 80% of them present only once. Sequenced input: PBMCs. The receptors shown here come from a girl aged 2 to 9 in good health and CMV-seronegative.

This clone was detected once. The J gene is TRBJ1-2, the V gene TRBV5-1; tentatively, D is TRBD1 (5 bases). The V gene's germline CDR1 is SGHRS and CDR2 YFSETQ. Trimming took off 4 bases at V and 2 bases at J, with 12 bases between the two ends. The length of the CDR3 is 14 residues. The CDR3 region is CASSRTTENYGYTF. The CDR3 coding sequence is TGCGCCAGCAGCCGAACGACAGAAAACTATGGCTACACCTTC.

The chain carries TRBV7-8 and TRBJ1-1; 7 bases match TRBD1. V lost 1 base, J lost 2 bases, and 7 bases stayed unmatched. CDR3 length: 16 amino acids. CDR1 is SGHVS, CDR2 FQNEAQ, per germline. CDR3 loop: CASSLGWGTANTEAFF. The CDR3, as DNA: TGTGCCAGCAGCTTAGGGTGGGGGACAGCTAACACTGAAGCTTTCTTT.

This clone has more than one count but fewer than ten. The rearrangement links TRBV7-9 to TRBJ1-4; 8 bases are a match to TRBD1. This CDR3 contains 14 residues. V trimming: 5 bases; J trimming: 5 bases; junction bases outside the gene matches: 4. Germline lookup yields CDR1 SEHNR and CDR2 FQNEAQ (reference sequence). Written as DNA, the CDR3 is TGTGCCAGCAGCCCCCGGACAGGGAATGAAAAACTGTTTTTT. This translates into CASSPRTGNEKLFF.

This chain links TRBV27 with TRBJ1-1; no clear D gene. Germline CDR1 MNHEY, CDR2 SMNVEV (reference sequence). The V and J ends lost 5 bases and 5 bases respectively, with 15 bases between them. This CDR3 spans 14 amino acids. The CDR3 sequence: CASSPRQYPTEAFF. CDR3 DNA: TGTGCCAGCAGTCCACGACAATACCCTACTGAAGCTTTCTTT.

This clone was picked up a small number of times. The V gene is TRBV11-2, the J gene TRBJ2-5; TRBD2 agrees at 9 bases. Germline V CDR1 and CDR2: SGHAT, FQNNGV. V lost 3 bases, J lost 5 bases, and 10 bases stayed unmatched. There are 16 residues in the CDR3. Here the CDR3 reads CASSLKPGLALETQYF. The CDR3, as DNA: TGTGCCAGCAGCTTGAAGCCGGGACTAGCTCTTGAGACCCAGTACTTC.

The V and J genes are TRBV29-1 and TRBJ2-3; TRBD2 agrees at 8 bases. The CDR3 extends over 14 amino acids. CDR1 is SQVTM, CDR2 ANQGSEA, per germline. The J segment lost 6 bases and the V segment lost 4 bases, leaving 9 bases of the junction unmatched. The CDR3 region is CSVATRGDGDTQYF. CDR3 DNA: TGCAGCGTTGCGACGCGGGGGGACGGGGATACGCAGTATTTT.

The gene calls are TRBV19 and TRBJ2-1; 11 bases line up with TRBD2. This CDR3 region has 13 residues. The germline CDR1 and CDR2 sequences are LNHDA and SQIVND (reference sequence). After removal of 5 bases from V and 9 bases from J, the junction contained 3 bases not matched to a gene. CDR3 bases: TGTGCCAGTAGTCAGGGACTAGCGGTTGAGCAGTTCTTC. This sequence encodes CASSQGLAVEQFF.

The J gene is TRBJ2-7, the V gene TRBV7-2; possibly TRBD2 for D (6 bases). There are 14 residues in the CDR3. Per germline, CDR1 SGHTA and CDR2 FQGNSA. The V end lost 5 bases, the J end lost 3 bases, and 14 bases lay between the germline ends. The DNA for the CDR3 is TGTGCCAGCAGCCCGCGGGACGTAGACTACGAGCAGTACTTC. It specifies CASSPRDVDYEQYF.

The chain combines TRBV28 with TRBJ1-4; 8 bases map to TRBD1. This CDR3 contains 17 residues. The ends lost 2 bases at V and 1 base at J; junction bases unmatched: 6. Germline V CDR1 and CDR2: MDHEN, SYDVKM. The CDR3 sequence is CASSLNKDRVTNEKLFF. For the CDR3, the DNA is TGTGCCAGCAGTTTAAATAAGGACAGGGTAACTAATGAAAAACTGTTTTTT.

The gene calls are TRBV11-2 and TRBJ2-1; D remains ambiguous. This CDR3 spans 15 amino acids. Germline values: CDR1 SGHAT, CDR2 FQNNGV. Between the trimmed V and J ends, which lost 3 bases and 0 bases, there was a span of 9 bases. Here the CDR3 reads CASSFILSSYNEQFF. DNA of the CDR3: TGTGCCAGCAGCTTTATCCTAAGCTCCTACAATGAGCAGTTCTTC.

The chain employs TRBV27 and TRBJ1-2, with 7 bases lining up with TRBD1. The trim removed 3 bases at V and 5 bases at J, leaving 3 bases unmatched. CDR3 size: 13 residues. Germline V gene sequence: CDR1 MNHEY, CDR2 SMNVEV (reference sequence). As DNA, the CDR3 is TGTGCCAGCAGTTTGACAGGGCGTTATGGCTACACCTTC. Protein sequence: CASSLTGRYGYTF.

The rearrangement links TRBV19 to TRBJ1-3; TRBD1 aligns across 7 bases. This CDR3 has 14 amino acids. The junction had 5 bases not matched to a gene; V was cut back by 5 bases and J by 4 bases. Germline V gives CDR1 LNHDA, CDR2 SQIVND (reference sequence). CDR3 residues: CASSHQGEGNTIYF. CDR3 DNA sequence: TGTGCCAGTAGTCACCAGGGGGAAGGAAACACCATATATTTT.

This clone came up a few times. This same CDR3 is encoded by further DNA sequences in the sample. This chain uses TRBV30 with TRBJ2-7; TRBD1 agrees at 7 bases. V trimming: 1 base; J trimming: 3 bases; junction bases outside the gene matches: 0. The V gene's germline CDR1 is GTSNPN and CDR2 SVGIG (reference sequence). The CDR3 is made up of 12 amino acids. This CDR3 is CAWSGQGYEQYF. CDR3 DNA sequence: TGTGCCTGGAGTGGACAGGGCTACGAGCAGTACTTC.

This rearrangement joins TRBV25-1 to TRBJ2-1; D is perhaps TRBD1 (6 bases). The CDR3 runs 15 residues. V lost 2 bases and J lost 5, with 13 bases in between. Germline loops: CDR1 MGHDK, CDR2 SYGVNS. The CDR3 loop is CASSEGGWSNNEQFF. The CDR3 DNA is TGTGCCAGCAGTGAAGGGGGCTGGAGTAACAATGAGCAGTTCTTC. Complete variable domain (other parts from reference TRBV25-1 and TRBJ2-1): EADIYQTPRYLVIGTGKKITLECSQTMGHDKMYWYQQDPGMELHLIHYSYGVNSTEKGDLSSESTVSRIRTEHFPLTLESARPSHTSQYLCASSEGGWSNNEQFFGPGTRLTVL.

The chain combines TRBV28 with TRBJ2-1; 10 bases map to TRBD2. Trimming at V came to 6 bases and at J to 5 bases, leaving 16 bases not matched to a gene. The CDR3 sequence is 18 residues long. Germline lookup yields CDR1 MDHEN and CDR2 SYDVKM. The CDR3 sequence: CASRPRSGRATSNNEQFF. The CDR3 DNA follows: TGTGCCAGCAGGCCAAGGAGCGGGAGGGCCACCTCAAACAATGAGCAGTTCTTC.

The chain carries TRBV19 and TRBJ2-7; perhaps TRBD2 as D (7 bases). The CDR3 spans 16 residues. Germline CDR1 is LNHDA and CDR2 is SQIVND (reference sequence). With 9 bases removed from V and 3 bases from J, the gap between germline ends came to 24 bases. The CDR3 sequence is CARARRGRPRGYEQYF. The CDR3, as DNA: TGTGCCAGAGCCCGGCGGGGGAGGCCCAGGGGCTACGAGCAGTACTTC.

The V gene is TRBV7-3, the J gene TRBJ2-3; possibly TRBD2 for D (6 bases). Germline loops: CDR1 SGHTA, CDR2 FQGTGA. V was trimmed by 6 bases and J by 9 bases, leaving 16 bases between them. CDR3 size: 13 residues. The CDR3 nucleotides are TGTGCCAGCAGTGGAAGGTCGGCGGGGACGCAGTATTTT. It specifies CASSGRSAGTQYF.

The gene calls are TRBV7-8 and TRBJ1-1; D gene ambiguous. V was shortened by 2 bases and J by 0 bases, with 7 bases between the two germline ends. The CDR3 is 14 amino acids. The germline V gene encodes CDR1 SGHVS and CDR2 FQNEAQ. CDR3 protein: CASSLQSVNTEAFF. Here the CDR3 DNA reads TGTGCCAGCAGCTTACAGTCCGTGAACACTGAAGCTTTCTTT.

The chain combines TRBV7-8 with TRBJ2-7; tentative D call: TRBD1 (5 bases). The V gene's germline CDR1 is SGHVS and CDR2 FQNEAQ. V lost 0 bases and J 2 bases, leaving 11 bases between the germline ends. The CDR3 has 15 residues. CDR3 sequence reads: CASSLAAGLAYEQYF. The CDR3 coding sequence is TGTGCCAGCAGCTTAGCGGCAGGGCTAGCCTACGAGCAGTACTTC.

This clone showed up just a few times. This chain uses TRBV7-9 with TRBJ2-5, with a weak D call TRBD2 (6 bases). Germline V gene sequence: CDR1 SEHNR, CDR2 FQNEAQ (reference sequence). The CDR3 has 17 residues. The V end was cut by 1 base, the J end by 7 bases, with 22 bases between. CDR3 DNA sequence: TGTGCCAGCAGCTTAGATTCGGCGGGGCTCCGTCCCAGGACCCAGTACTTC. It translates to CASSLDSAGLRPRTQYF.

The V gene is TRBV4-1, the J gene TRBJ2-2, with TRBD2 matching over 12 bases. The CDR3 has 17 residues. Trimming cost V 0 bases and J 6 bases; bases outside gene matches: 5. The V gene's germline CDR1 is MGHRA and CDR2 YSYEKL. This CDR3 is CASSQEPLAGGPGELFF. Here the CDR3 DNA reads TGCGCCAGCAGCCAAGAGCCGCTAGCGGGGGGGCCCGGGGAGCTGTTTTTT.

The chain is built from TRBV19 and TRBJ2-7; 9 bases are a match to TRBD1. This CDR3 comprises 16 residues. Per the germline V gene, CDR1 is LNHDA and CDR2 is SQIVND (reference sequence). V lost 2 bases to trimming and J lost 0 bases; unmatched junction nucleotides: 5. For the CDR3, the DNA is TGTGCCAGTAGTATATCCCCGGGACAGGGCTCCTACGAGCAGTACTTC. This codes for CASSISPGQGSYEQYF.

The chain carries TRBV19 and TRBJ1-3, with D unclear. V lost 2 bases to trimming and J lost 4 bases, with 15 bases between them. This CDR3 has 16 amino acids. Germline loops: CDR1 LNHDA, CDR2 SQIVND (reference sequence). CDR3 sequence: CASSIRGLRKGNTIYF. The DNA for the CDR3 is TGTGCCAGTAGTATACGAGGACTGCGCAAAGGAAACACCATATATTTT.

Only a few counts were recorded for this clone. The V and J genes are TRBV9 and TRBJ2-7; perhaps TRBD2 as D (5 bases). The CDR3 consists of 12 residues. V was clipped by 5 bases and J by 5 bases, with 11 bases between them. Germline-derived CDR1 and CDR2 are SGDLS and YYNGEE. For the CDR3, the DNA is TGTGCCAGCAGTTACGGGAATGACGAGCAGTACTTC. Its protein is CASSYGNDEQYF.